What follows describes a single TCR beta chain. No antigen is known for it. Trimming left V 4 bases short and J 6 bases short, with 1 base between. The CDR3 consists of 9 residues. Germline V gene sequence: CDR1 SGDLS, CDR2 YYNGEE. The entirety of the isolated RNA underwent reverse transcription, so expressed TCRB transcripts were sequenced. TCRdb's table, derived via immunoSEQ multiplex PCR, lists solely in-frame clones and lacks some. Of approximately 730,000 clones in the sample, roughly an eighth were seen once. This record belongs to a study of beta chain features in type 1 diabetes. Regarding the study as a whole: In all four CD4+ subsets, TCRB CDR3 length was significantly, moderately reduced in type 1 diabetes.

The sequencing input was naive CD4+ T cells from blood. This TCR was recovered from a man between 18 and 35 years old with type 1 diabetes. This rearrangement joins TRBV9 to TRBJ1-1; D unclear. The CDR3 loop reads CASSSEAFF. The CDR3 DNA is TGTGCCAGCAGCTCTGAAGCTTTCTTT.